This T cell receptor (beta chain) is from a study of blood T cell repertoires in COVID-19 (dated by TCRdb to about 2020). About the investigation overall: The collaborator samples originated in the United States, Italy and Spain and spanned the acute and convalescent phases of COVID-19. Subjects who had been exposed to COVID-19, were actively infected with it, or had recovered from it provided the deeply sampled blood TCRbeta repertoires that made up the dataset. Where available, HLA class I and class II types were obtained from metadata supplied by the sample provider rather than from assay-based typing. Sample metadata almost always included a de-identified subject ID, COVID-19 status, age in years and sex. The prospective study material was composed of cDNA or gDNA derived from T cells, B-cell-depleted T cells, or PBMCs. Samples were obtained from the ongoing ImmuneRACE study (first 160 participants) and from over 1,000 subjects provided by 6 global collaborators. The repertoires were made available in a free public database intended to serve as a resource for research on the immune response to SARS-CoV-2.

What the authors observed across the whole study: The amount of clinical and demographic metadata varied by source and participant and was provided uncurated.

The immunoSEQ Assay, a bias-controlled multiplex PCR, was used to amplify TCRbeta CDR3 regions from genomic DNA. The published analysis was carried out like this. Within the assay, amplification of reference gene primers was used to estimate how many nucleated cells each sample contained. To quantify the absolute abundance of each unique TCRbeta CDR3 rearrangement, sequence reads were collapsed and filtered. For each sample, productive Simpson clonality was calculated by taking the square root of Simpson's diversity index across productive rearrangements. TCRdb took over this immuneACCESS table, retaining in-frame rearrangements with V and J assigned. Such tables are incomplete; in checked studies, under half of the missing clones stem from an unresolved V gene, and the remainder is unexplained. The V and J calls and the clone size are those of that table, but D and trimming were determined from the DNA. This sample has a few hundred thousand clones in its table, and 70% to 90% of those were observed once. The top ten clonotypes cover approximately 2.9% of the sample.

This clone was detected only once. The antigen it recognizes is unknown. No per-base quality is available; no much larger clone lies one base away. Collaborating institutions collected whole blood in K2EDTA tubes following their own protocols. For TCRbeta analysis, collaborators shipped samples as frozen whole blood, isolated PBMCs, or DNA extracted from either of those sample types. V and J are truncated by 7 bases and 0 bases respectively, leaving an intervening sequence of 13 bases. In the germline V gene, CDR1 corresponds to MGHRA and CDR2 to YSYEKL. The CDR3 measures 15 amino acids from cysteine to phenylalanine. Just CDR3 DNA is preserved here, 45 bases in frame from base 1.

The sample taken for sequencing was peripheral blood. The chain links TRBV4-1 with TRBJ2-4; no D segment can be confidently identified. This sequence was found in a man between 60 and 75 years old with acute or convalescent COVID-19. The CDR3 here reads CASKISDEAKNIQYF. The DNA reads as follows: TGCGCCAGCAAAATAAGCGACGAAGCCAAAAACATTCAGTACTTC.